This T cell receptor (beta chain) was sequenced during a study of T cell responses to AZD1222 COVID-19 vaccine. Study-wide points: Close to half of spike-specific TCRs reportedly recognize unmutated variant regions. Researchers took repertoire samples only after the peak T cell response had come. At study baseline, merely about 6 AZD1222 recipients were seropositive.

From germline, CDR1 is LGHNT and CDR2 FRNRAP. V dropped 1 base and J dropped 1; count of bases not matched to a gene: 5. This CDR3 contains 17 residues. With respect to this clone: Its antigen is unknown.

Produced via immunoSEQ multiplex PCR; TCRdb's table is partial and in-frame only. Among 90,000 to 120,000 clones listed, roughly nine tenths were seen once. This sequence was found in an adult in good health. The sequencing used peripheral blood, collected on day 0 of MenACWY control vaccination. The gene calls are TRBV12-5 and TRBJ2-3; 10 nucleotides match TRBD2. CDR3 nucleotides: TGTGCTAGTGGTTTGGGGATAACTAGCGGGGGCACAGATACGCAGTATTTT. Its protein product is CASGLGITSGGTDTQYF.